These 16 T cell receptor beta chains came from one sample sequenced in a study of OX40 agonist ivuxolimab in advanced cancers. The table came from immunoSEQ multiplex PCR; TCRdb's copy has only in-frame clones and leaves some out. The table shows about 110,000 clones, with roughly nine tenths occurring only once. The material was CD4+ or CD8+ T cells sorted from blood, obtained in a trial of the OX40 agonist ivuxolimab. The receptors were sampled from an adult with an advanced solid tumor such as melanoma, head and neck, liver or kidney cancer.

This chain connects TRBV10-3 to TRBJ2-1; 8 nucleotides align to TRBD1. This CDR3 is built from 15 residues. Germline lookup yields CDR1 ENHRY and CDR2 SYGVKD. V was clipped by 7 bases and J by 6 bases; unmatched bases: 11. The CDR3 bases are TGTGCCATCATGCCCGGACAGGGAGCAGGCAATGAGCAGTTCTTC. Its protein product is CAIMPGQGAGNEQFF.

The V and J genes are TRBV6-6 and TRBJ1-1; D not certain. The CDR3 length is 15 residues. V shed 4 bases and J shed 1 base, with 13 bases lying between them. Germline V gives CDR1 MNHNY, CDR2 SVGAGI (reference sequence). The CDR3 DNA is TGTGCCAGCAGTTCTCAGGACCTTCGGAACACTGAAGCTTTCTTT. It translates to CASSSQDLRNTEAFF.

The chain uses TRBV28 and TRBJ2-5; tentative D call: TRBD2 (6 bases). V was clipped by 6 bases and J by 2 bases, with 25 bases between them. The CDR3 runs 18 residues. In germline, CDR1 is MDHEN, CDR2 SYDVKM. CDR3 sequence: CASSTGTPVARSQETQYF. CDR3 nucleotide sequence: TGTGCCAGCAGCACGGGGACTCCGGTGGCCCGCTCGCAAGAGACCCAGTACTTC.

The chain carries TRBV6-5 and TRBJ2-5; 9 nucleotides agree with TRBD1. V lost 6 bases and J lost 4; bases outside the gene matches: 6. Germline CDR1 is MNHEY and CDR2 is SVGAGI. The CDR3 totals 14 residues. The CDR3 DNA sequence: TGTGCCAGCAGATCACAGGGGGCCCCAGAGACCCAGTACTTC. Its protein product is CASRSQGAPETQYF.

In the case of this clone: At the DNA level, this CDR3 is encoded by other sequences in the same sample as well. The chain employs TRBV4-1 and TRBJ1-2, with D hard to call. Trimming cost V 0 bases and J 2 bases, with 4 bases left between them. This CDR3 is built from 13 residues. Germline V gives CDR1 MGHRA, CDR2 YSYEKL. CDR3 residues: CASSQDQNYGYTF. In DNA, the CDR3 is TGCGCCAGCAGCCAAGACCAAAACTATGGCTACACCTTC.

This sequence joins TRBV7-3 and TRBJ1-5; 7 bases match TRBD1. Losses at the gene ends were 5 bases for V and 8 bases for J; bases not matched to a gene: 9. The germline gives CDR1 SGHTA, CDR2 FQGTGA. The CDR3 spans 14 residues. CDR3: CASSLGQPGEPQHF. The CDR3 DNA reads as TGTGCCAGCAGCCTGGGACAGCCTGGCGAGCCCCAGCATTTT.

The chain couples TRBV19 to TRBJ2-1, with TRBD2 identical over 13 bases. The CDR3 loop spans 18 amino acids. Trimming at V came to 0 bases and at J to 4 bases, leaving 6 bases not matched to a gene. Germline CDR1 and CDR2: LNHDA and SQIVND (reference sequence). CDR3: CASSIDQRLAGGYNEQFF. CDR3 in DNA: TGTGCCAGTAGTATAGATCAGCGACTAGCGGGAGGTTACAATGAGCAGTTCTTC. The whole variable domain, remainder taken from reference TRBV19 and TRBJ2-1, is DGGITQSPKYLFRKEGQNVTLSCEQNLNHDAMYWYRQDPGQGLRLIYYSQIVNDFQKGDIAEGYSVSREKKESFPLTVTSAQKNPTAFYLCASSIDQRLAGGYNEQFFGPGTRLTVL.

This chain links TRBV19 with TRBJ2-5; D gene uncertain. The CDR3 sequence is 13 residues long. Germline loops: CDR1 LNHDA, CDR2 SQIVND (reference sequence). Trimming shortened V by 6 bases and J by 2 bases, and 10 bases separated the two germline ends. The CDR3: CASSIRGQETQYF. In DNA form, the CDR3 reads TGTGCCAGTAGCATTCGTGGGCAAGAGACCCAGTACTTC.

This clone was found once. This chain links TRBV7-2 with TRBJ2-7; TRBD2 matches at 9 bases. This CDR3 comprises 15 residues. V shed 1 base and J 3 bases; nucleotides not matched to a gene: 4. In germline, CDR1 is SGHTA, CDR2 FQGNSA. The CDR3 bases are TGTGCCAGCAGCTTAGTGGCTAGCGGGGACTACGAGCAGTACTTC. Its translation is CASSLVASGDYEQYF.

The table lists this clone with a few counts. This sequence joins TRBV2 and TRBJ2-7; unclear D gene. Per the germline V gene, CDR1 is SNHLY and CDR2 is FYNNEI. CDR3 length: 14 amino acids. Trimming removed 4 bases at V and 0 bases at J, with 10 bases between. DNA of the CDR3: TGTGCCAGCAGTGTACAGCAGAGCTCCTACGAGCAGTACTTC. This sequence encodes CASSVQQSSYEQYF.

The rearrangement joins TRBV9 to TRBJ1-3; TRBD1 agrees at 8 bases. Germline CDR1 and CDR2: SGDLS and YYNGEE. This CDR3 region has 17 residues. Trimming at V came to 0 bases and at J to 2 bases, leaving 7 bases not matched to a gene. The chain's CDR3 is CASSVAPLDRAGNTIYF. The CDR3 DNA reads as TGTGCCAGCAGCGTAGCCCCTTTGGACAGGGCTGGAAACACCATATATTTT.

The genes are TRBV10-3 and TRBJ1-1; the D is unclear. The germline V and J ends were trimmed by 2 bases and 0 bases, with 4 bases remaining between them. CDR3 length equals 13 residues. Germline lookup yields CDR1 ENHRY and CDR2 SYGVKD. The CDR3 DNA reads TGTGCCATCAGTGAGACTGTGAACACTGAAGCTTTCTTT. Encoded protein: CAISETVNTEAFF.

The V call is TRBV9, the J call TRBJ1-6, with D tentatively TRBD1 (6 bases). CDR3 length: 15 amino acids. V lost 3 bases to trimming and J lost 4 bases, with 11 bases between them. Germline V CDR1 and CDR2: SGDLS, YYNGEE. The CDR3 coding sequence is TGTGCCAGCAGCGCTTTGGACAGATATAATTCACCCCTCCACTTT. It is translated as CASSALDRYNSPLHF.

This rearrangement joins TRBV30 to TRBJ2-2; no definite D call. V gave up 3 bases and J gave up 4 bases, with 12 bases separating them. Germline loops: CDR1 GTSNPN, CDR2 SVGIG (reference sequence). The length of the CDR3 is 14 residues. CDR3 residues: CAWSLLGSTGELFF. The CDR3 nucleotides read TGTGCCTGGAGCCTCTTGGGTTCCACCGGGGAGCTGTTTTTT. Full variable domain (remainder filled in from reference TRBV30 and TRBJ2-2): SQTIHQWPATLVQPVGSPLSLECTVEGTSNPNLYWYRQAAGRGLQLLFYSVGIGQISSEVPQNLSASRPQDRQFILSSKKLLLSDSGFYLCAWSLLGSTGELFFGEGSRLTVL.

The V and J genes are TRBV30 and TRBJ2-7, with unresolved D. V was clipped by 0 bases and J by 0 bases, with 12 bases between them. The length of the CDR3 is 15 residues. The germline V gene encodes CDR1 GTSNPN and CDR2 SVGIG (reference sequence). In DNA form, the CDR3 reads TGTGCCTGGAGTGTACCCAGTACCAGCTCCTACGAGCAGTACTTC. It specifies CAWSVPSTSSYEQYF.

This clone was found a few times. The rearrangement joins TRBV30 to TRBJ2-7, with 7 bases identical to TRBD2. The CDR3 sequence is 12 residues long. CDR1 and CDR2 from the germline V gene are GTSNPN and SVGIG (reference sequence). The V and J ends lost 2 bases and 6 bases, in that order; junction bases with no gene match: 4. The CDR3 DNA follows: TGTGCCTGGAGTCGCGGGAGCCGCGAGCAGTACTTC. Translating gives CAWSRGSREQYF.